The rows below give T cell receptor beta chains drawn from one sample of a study of T cells in Graves' hyperthyroidism and ophthalmopathy. TCRdb independently ran MiXCR on the multiplex PCR reads; one entry per CDR3 protein. Of around 340,000 distinct CDR3 sequences in the sample, 15% to 20% are singletons; the top ten hold 45% to 50%. Sequenced: blood. All receptors come from a woman in her forties or fifties with Graves' hyperthyroidism. Each CDR3 is given with its conserved first and last residue. Fields, in order: CDR3 DNA, CDR3 protein, V gene, J gene, D gene, clone size. The D gene is left open where the match is weak. Only some rows state a clone size, as once, few, many or a class for expanded clones.

DNA: TGTGCCACCAGGCCGGTCGGGGGTACTGAAGCTTTCTTT
CDR3: CATRPVGGTEAFF
V: TRBV19
J: TRBJ1-1
D: NA
size: few

DNA: TGTGCCATCAGCAAGGACAGGGGGCTAGCTGGGGCCAACGTCCTGACTTTC
CDR3: CAISKDRGLAGANVLTF
V: TRBV10-3
J: TRBJ2-6
D: TRBD1
size: NA

DNA: TGTGCCAGCAGTTTCCGACAGAGCCGCATCAATGAGCAGTTCTTC
CDR3: CASSFRQSRINEQFF
V: TRBV6-1
J: TRBJ2-1
D: NA
size: NA

DNA: TGTGCCAGCAGTTACTCAAAAGTGACAGATACGCAGTATTTT
CDR3: CASSYSKVTDTQYF
V: TRBV6-5
J: TRBJ2-3
D: NA
size: few

DNA: TGTGCCAGCAGGGGGACACTTACGCCAGGGACTAACACTGAAGCTTTCTTT
CDR3: CASRGTLTPGTNTEAFF
V: TRBV12-3/TRBV12-4
J: TRBJ1-1
D: NA
size: few

DNA: TGTGCCAGCAGTTACAGGCGGGAGAGCTACAATGAGCAGTTCTTC
CDR3: CASSYRRESYNEQFF
V: TRBV6-6
J: TRBJ2-1
D: TRBD2
size: many

DNA: TGTGCCAGCACGGGGAATAGGGATGAGCAGTTCTTC
CDR3: CASTGNRDEQFF
V: TRBV6-1
J: TRBJ2-1
D: NA
size: many

DNA: TGCGCCAGCAGCCGGGACAGGAGGACTGAAGCTTTCTTT
CDR3: CASSRDRRTEAFF
V: TRBV5-1
J: TRBJ1-1
D: TRBD1
size: NA

DNA: TGTGCCAGCAGGAGAGGGCAGACCTATGGCTACACCTTC
CDR3: CASRRGQTYGYTF
V: TRBV2
J: TRBJ1-2
D: NA
size: few

DNA: TGTGCCAGCAGTGAGGGAAGGTCTAGCGGGGCGTACCAAGAGACCCAGTACTTC
CDR3: CASSEGRSSGAYQETQYF
V: TRBV6-1
J: TRBJ2-5
D: TRBD2
size: NA

DNA: TGTGCCAGCAGCTCCCAGGGGACTGAAGCTTTCTTT
CDR3: CASSSQGTEAFF
V: TRBV11-2
J: TRBJ1-1
D: NA
size: many

DNA: TGTGCCAGCAGCTTAGCGGTACTAGCGGGGGGGCGTGAGCAGTTCTTC
CDR3: CASSLAVLAGGREQFF
V: TRBV7-6
J: TRBJ2-1
D: TRBD2
size: few

DNA: TGTGCCATCAGTGAGTCAGGGACTAGCGGGGGCTCTTCCAAAAACATTCAGTACTTC
CDR3: CAISESGTSGGSSKNIQYF
V: TRBV10-3
J: TRBJ2-4
D: TRBD2
size: few

DNA: TGTGCCAGCAGCTCCTACGGATACGTGGAAAGCTCCTACAATGAGCAGTTCTTC
CDR3: CASSSYGYVESSYNEQFF
V: TRBV11-2
J: TRBJ2-1
D: NA
size: many

DNA: TGCAGTATAGCGGCTAGCACAGATACGCAGTATTTT
CDR3: CSIAASTDTQYF
V: TRBV20-1
J: TRBJ2-3
D: NA
size: many

DNA: TGTGCCAGCTCACCGAACAGGGAGAACGAGCAGTACTTC
CDR3: CASSPNRENEQYF
V: TRBV18
J: TRBJ2-7
D: NA
size: many

DNA: TGCGCCAGCAGCTTGTCTAGCGGCTCCCCGCAGTTCTTC
CDR3: CASSLSSGSPQFF
V: TRBV5-1
J: TRBJ2-1
D: TRBD2
size: many

DNA: TGTGCCAGCAGCTCGGGGCCGGCCCTCACTGAAGCTTTCTTT
CDR3: CASSSGPALTEAFF
V: TRBV7-9
J: TRBJ1-1
D: NA
size: NA

DNA: TGCAGTGCTAACCCTACTAGCGGGAGCTTGTACGAGCAGTACTTC
CDR3: CSANPTSGSLYEQYF
V: TRBV20-1
J: TRBJ2-7
D: TRBD2
size: many

DNA: TGCAGTGCTCCCGTAGGGATGAACACTGAAGCTTTCTTT
CDR3: CSAPVGMNTEAFF
V: TRBV20-1
J: TRBJ1-1
D: NA
size: many

DNA: TGTGCCAGCAGAATCACAGGGACCGAAGAGACCCAGTACTTC
CDR3: CASRITGTEETQYF
V: TRBV6-1
J: TRBJ2-5
D: NA
size: NA

DNA: TGTGCCAGCAGCTTGGTCTTGTCCAGGGACAATGAGCAGTTCTTC
CDR3: CASSLVLSRDNEQFF
V: TRBV5-6
J: TRBJ2-1
D: NA
size: NA

DNA: TGCAGTGCTACGGACAGGGCTGACACTGAAGCTTTCTTT
CDR3: CSATDRADTEAFF
V: TRBV20-1
J: TRBJ1-1
D: TRBD1
size: NA

DNA: TGTGCCAGCAGCGACGGTTTCTACGAGCAGTACTTC
CDR3: CASSDGFYEQYF
V: TRBV3-1
J: TRBJ2-7
D: NA
size: many

DNA: TGTGCCAGCAGCTTGACAGGGGGAGCCGGGGAGCTGTTTTTT
CDR3: CASSLTGGAGELFF
V: TRBV7-3
J: TRBJ2-2
D: TRBD1
size: few

DNA: TGTGCCAGCAGCCACAGATCCCCGGGACTCTACAATGAGCAGTTCTTC
CDR3: CASSHRSPGLYNEQFF
V: TRBV3-1
J: TRBJ2-1
D: NA
size: many

DNA: TGTGCCAGCAGTGGTATGATTTTCTCCTACAATGAGCAGTTCTTC
CDR3: CASSGMIFSYNEQFF
V: TRBV2
J: TRBJ2-1
D: NA
size: few

DNA: TGTGCCAGCAGTTTACTAGCGGGGGGGCCCGGGGCCACAGATACGCAGTATTTT
CDR3: CASSLLAGGPGATDTQYF
V: TRBV28
J: TRBJ2-3
D: TRBD2
size: NA

DNA: TGTGCCACCAGGACTAGCGGGGGGACCAATGAGCAGTTCTTC
CDR3: CATRTSGGTNEQFF
V: TRBV10-3
J: TRBJ2-1
D: TRBD2
size: NA

DNA: TGTGCCACCAGCAGAGATCAGGAAAAACTGTTTTTT
CDR3: CATSRDQEKLFF
V: TRBV15
J: TRBJ1-4
D: NA
size: NA

DNA: TGTGCCAGCAGCACCCCCCCTAGCGGGGGCCTGGGTAATGAGCAGTTCTTC
CDR3: CASSTPPSGGLGNEQFF
V: TRBV7-8
J: TRBJ2-1
D: TRBD2
size: many

DNA: TGCGCCAGCAGTGAAGTTGGCTGGGGCGAGCAGTACTTC
CDR3: CASSEVGWGEQYF
V: TRBV10-1
J: TRBJ2-7
D: NA
size: few

DNA: TGCAGCGTTGGGATACAGCTACTGGGCTATAACTATGGCTACACCTTC
CDR3: CSVGIQLLGYNYGYTF
V: TRBV29-1
J: TRBJ1-2
D: NA
size: few

DNA: TGCAGTGCTAGACCTGGGTCAGGGGGAGCTTTCTTT
CDR3: CSARPGSGGAFF
V: TRBV20-1
J: TRBJ1-1
D: TRBD1
size: few

DNA: TGTGCCAGCAGCCCAACAGGGGACTCCGGAAACACCATATATTTT
CDR3: CASSPTGDSGNTIYF
V: TRBV11-2
J: TRBJ1-3
D: TRBD1
size: NA

DNA: TGTGCCAGCGGTCCAGGGGACGGGTACACTGAAGCTTTCTTT
CDR3: CASGPGDGYTEAFF
V: TRBV9
J: TRBJ1-1
D: NA
size: many

DNA: TGTGCCAGCAGCAACCTACTAGCGGGGGCGAAAGAGACCCAGTACTTC
CDR3: CASSNLLAGAKETQYF
V: TRBV7-9
J: TRBJ2-5
D: TRBD2
size: NA

DNA: TGTGCCACCAGTGACTCCGGACAGGGCGGGACTGAAGCTTTCTTT
CDR3: CATSDSGQGGTEAFF
V: TRBV24-1
J: TRBJ1-1
D: TRBD1
size: few

DNA: TGTGCCAGCAGTTACCTGGGACCCAACACTGAAGCTTTCTTT
CDR3: CASSYLGPNTEAFF
V: TRBV12-3/TRBV12-4
J: TRBJ1-1
D: NA
size: many

DNA: TGCGCCAGCAGCTTGTTAGGTCCATACAATGAGCAGTTCTTC
CDR3: CASSLLGPYNEQFF
V: TRBV5-1
J: TRBJ2-1
D: NA
size: few

DNA: TGTGCCAGCAGTGTGACTAGCGGGAGGCGTAGAGATACGCAGTATTTT
CDR3: CASSVTSGRRRDTQYF
V: TRBV28
J: TRBJ2-3
D: TRBD2
size: NA

DNA: TGTGCCAGCAGCTTAGTTGGACAGGAACCTCTCTATGGCTACACCTTC
CDR3: CASSLVGQEPLYGYTF
V: TRBV7-9
J: TRBJ1-2
D: TRBD1
size: NA

DNA: TGTGCTAGTGGTTTGGGTACAGGGTCTGTAAATACGCAGTATTTT
CDR3: CASGLGTGSVNTQYF
V: TRBV12-5
J: TRBJ2-3
D: NA
size: few

DNA: TGCGCCAGCAGCCAAGGACAGGGAGGAGAGACCCAGTACTTC
CDR3: CASSQGQGGETQYF
V: TRBV4-1
J: TRBJ2-5
D: NA
size: once

DNA: TGTGCCAGCAGCCCACTGCCCGAGCCGGGGGATGAGCAGTTCTTC
CDR3: CASSPLPEPGDEQFF
V: TRBV7-9
J: TRBJ2-1
D: NA
size: NA

DNA: TGTGCCAGCAGCTTAGGAAAGCTAGCGGGGACCCTGGAGGAGCAGTTCTTC
CDR3: CASSLGKLAGTLEEQFF
V: TRBV7-9
J: TRBJ2-1
D: TRBD2
size: few